What follows is one T cell receptor (beta chain) and its context. Sequencing used immunoSEQ multiplex PCR; TCRdb keeps in-frame clones, though not all of them. The repertoire has 300,000 to 400,000 clones, over 75% of them found once; the top ten carry over 0.9%. Germline CDR1 reads GTSNPN; CDR2 reads SVGIG (reference sequence). This CDR3 region has 16 residues. With 2 bases removed from V and 7 bases from J, the gap between germline ends came to 21 bases. The source of the sample is a study of blood T cell repertoires in COVID-19. Turning to the study itself: Specimens from acute and convalescent COVID-19 originated in the United States, Italy and Spain.

This receptor was identified in a woman younger than 45 with acute COVID-19. Material for sequencing was PBMCs or T cells enriched from blood (not recorded which). This sequence joins TRBV30 and TRBJ1-5, with a possible D match to TRBD1 (6 bases). The CDR3 loop is CAWSPRGRGNRQPQHF. The CDR3, as DNA: TGTGCCTGGAGTCCCAGGGGTCGGGGAAACCGGCAGCCCCAGCATTTT.